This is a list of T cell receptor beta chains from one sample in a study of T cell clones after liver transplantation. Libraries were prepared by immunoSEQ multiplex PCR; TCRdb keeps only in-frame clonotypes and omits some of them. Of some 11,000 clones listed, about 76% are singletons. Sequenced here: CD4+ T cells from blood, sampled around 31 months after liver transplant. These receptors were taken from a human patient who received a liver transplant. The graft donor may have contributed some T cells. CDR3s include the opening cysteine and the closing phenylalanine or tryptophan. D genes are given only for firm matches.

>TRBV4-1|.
CASSQGSTNYGYTF
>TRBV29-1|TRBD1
CSVEGTGGYEQYF
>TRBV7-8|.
CASSLSQRTSYNEQFF
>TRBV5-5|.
CASSFGGDTQYF
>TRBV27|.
CASSPLAEIYNEQFF
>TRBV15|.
CATSRSNEGNEKLFF
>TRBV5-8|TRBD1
CASSIGTGAADREAFF
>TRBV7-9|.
CASSLSLNPNTGELFF
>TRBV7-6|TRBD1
CASSLGQGMYEQYF
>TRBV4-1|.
CASSQDTNTDTQYF
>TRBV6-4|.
CARTKETQYF
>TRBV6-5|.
CASSSDNNYGYTF
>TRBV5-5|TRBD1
CASSSPPGQGPTNEKLFF
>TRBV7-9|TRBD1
CASRDGTGTYEQYF
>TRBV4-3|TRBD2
CASSQDQPSPAGVWSTDTQYF
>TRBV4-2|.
CASSQVAGAGAFF
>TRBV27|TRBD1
CASSLSSGQGYEQYF
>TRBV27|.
CASSYGSAVSSYNEQFF
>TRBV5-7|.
CASSEGEGRRNQPQHF
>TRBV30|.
CAWIHGRLNTEAFF
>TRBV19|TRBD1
CASSMVGDRVNGYTF
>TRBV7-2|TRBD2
CASSLTSGEETQYF
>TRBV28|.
CASSLDFSSYNSPLHF
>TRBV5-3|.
CARSRGRKQETQYF
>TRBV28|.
CASSFAAQMNTEAFF
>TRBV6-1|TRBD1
CASSEVGTGFVNYGYTF
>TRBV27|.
CASSLTGRPDLPGNTIYF
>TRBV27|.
CASSLASGSGYGYTF
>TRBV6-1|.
CASSELWADTQYF
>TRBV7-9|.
CASSLAPDRQYF
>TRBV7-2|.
CASSFEVSYEQYF
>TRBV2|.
CASSEAGQHLRNTIYF
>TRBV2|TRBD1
CASRLTGGGTEAFF
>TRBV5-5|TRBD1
CASSKAGTGGADTQYF
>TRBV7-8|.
CASSLAVGQYEQYF
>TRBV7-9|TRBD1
CASRKGQGARVEQFF
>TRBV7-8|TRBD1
CASSLGRDSVETQYF
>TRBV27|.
CASSSLGSLTGIHEQYF
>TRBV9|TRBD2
CASSPSGSTDTQYF
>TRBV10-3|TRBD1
CAISDPSGQGASNEKLFF
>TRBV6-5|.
CASSYGGSTDTQYF
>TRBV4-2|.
CASSPLSEKLFF
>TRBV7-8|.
CASSLGVYDTGELFF
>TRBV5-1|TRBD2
CASSWAGTSGKGAKNIQYF
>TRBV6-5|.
CASSPHNSPLHF